This T cell receptor (beta chain) was recorded in a study of T-cell reconstitution after alpha-beta-depleted transplantation in children. This clonotype was picked up a small number of times. The CDR3 loop spans 13 amino acids. Trimming left V 6 bases short and J 5 bases short, with 14 bases between. Per the germline V gene, CDR1 is SGHDT and CDR2 is YYEEEE. For TCRbeta, the library was prepared with unique molecular identifiers. TCRdb used MiXCR to reprocess the PCR reads, holding one entry per CDR3 protein. The repertoire holds roughly 500,000 distinct CDR3 sequences, with about 16% as singletons. This receptor was taken from a human donor who donated a stem cell graft to a child with acute lymphoblastic leukemia. The specimen was PBMCs from the stem cell graft donor, collected from the stem cell graft. The chain links TRBV5-6 to TRBJ2-5; D is perhaps TRBD1 (6 bases). The CDR3 bases are TGTGCCAGCACCATGGGGACATCCGAGACCCAGTACTTC. It yields the protein CASTMGTSETQYF.